This T cell receptor (beta chain) was documented in a study of neurological immune-mediated disorders. The germline V gene encodes CDR1 KGHDR and CDR2 SFDVKD. The CDR3 spans 13 residues. Trimming removed 7 bases at V and 4 bases at J, with 12 bases between. The cDNA came from 5'RACE with 10-nucleotide random UMIs. TCRdb reprocessed the 5' RACE reads via MiXCR and lists one record per CDR3 protein. Here the sample spans fewer than 20,000 distinct CDR3 sequences, 27% being singletons. Sequencing was done on a sample of PBMCs. The clonotype comes from a man aged 45 to 65 with HTLV-1-associated myelopathy (HAM/TSP). The chain recombines TRBV24-1 with TRBJ2-5, with D perhaps matching TRBD2 (5 bases). The CDR3 nucleotides are TGTGCCACCAGGGACTCGAGGGTAGAGACCCAGTACTTC. Its protein is CATRDSRVETQYF.